This T cell receptor (beta chain) is drawn from a study of T cell changes during pregnancy in multiple sclerosis. Sequencing was performed with immunoSEQ multiplex PCR; in TCRdb, only in-frame clones are kept and a portion is missing. The sample has some 64,000 clones; roughly 87% are singletons. Germline lookup yields CDR1 SNHLY and CDR2 FYNNEI. Trimming cost V 4 bases and J 2 bases; bases outside gene matches: 1. This CDR3 contains 14 residues. Specimen: peripheral blood, collected in the second trimester of pregnancy. This sequence originates from a female donor in good health, enrolled as a control in a pregnancy study. This chain connects TRBV2 to TRBJ2-3, with TRBD2 identical over 9 bases. For the CDR3, the DNA is TGTGCCAGCAGTGTAGCGGGGGCCACAGATACGCAGTATTTT. This translates into CASSVAGATDTQYF.